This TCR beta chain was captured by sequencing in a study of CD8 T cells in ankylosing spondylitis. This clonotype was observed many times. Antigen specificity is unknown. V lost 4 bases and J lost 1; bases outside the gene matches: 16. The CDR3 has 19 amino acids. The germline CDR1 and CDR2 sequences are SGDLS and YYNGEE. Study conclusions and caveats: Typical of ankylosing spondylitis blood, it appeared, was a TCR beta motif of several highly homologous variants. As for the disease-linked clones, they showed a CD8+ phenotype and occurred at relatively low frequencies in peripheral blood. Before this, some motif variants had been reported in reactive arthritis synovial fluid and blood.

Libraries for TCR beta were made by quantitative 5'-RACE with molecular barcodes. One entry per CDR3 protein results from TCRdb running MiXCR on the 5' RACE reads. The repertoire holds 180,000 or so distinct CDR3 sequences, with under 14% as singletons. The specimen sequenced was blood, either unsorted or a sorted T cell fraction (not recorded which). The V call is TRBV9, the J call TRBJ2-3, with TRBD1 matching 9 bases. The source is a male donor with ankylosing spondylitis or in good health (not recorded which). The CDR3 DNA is TGTGCCAGCAGCACACCCGGGACAGGGTCCTTGGGACGCACAGATACGCAGTATTTT. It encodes CASSTPGTGSLGRTDTQYF.